This T cell receptor (beta chain) was observed in a study of shared clonotypes between healthy human individuals. Germline lookup yields CDR1 SNHLY and CDR2 FYNNEI. V was pared by 6 bases and J by 9 bases, with 7 bases of the junction left unmatched. The CDR3 runs 13 residues. On this clone itself: The antigen remains unidentified.

At a deep level, the assay was run. Data came from immunoSEQ multiplex PCR; TCRdb stores just in-frame clones and leaves some out. The data hold 850,000 to 1,100,000 clones, with 70% to 85% observed a single time. All donors were healthy HIV-negative adults lacking recent acute infections or vaccinations. The authors divided CD4+ cells into CD45RA+ naive and CD45RA-negative memory subsets. Study-level points and caveats: Generation probability values for non-shared clonotypes were lower than those for clonotypes shared by all four donors.

Sequenced sample: memory CD4+ T cells from PBMCs. The subset was: CD45RA-negative fraction. The chain combines TRBV2 with TRBJ2-7, with 11 nucleotides matching TRBD1. The source is a man aged 18 to 29 in good health. Some clones in this sample may be carry-over from other donors' samples. DNA for the CDR3: TGTGCCAGCAGCGAGGGACAGGGGGGTAGGCAGTACTTC. Its translation: CASSEGQGGRQYF.